These T cell receptor beta chains were read from a single sample in a study of blood T cell repertoires in COVID-19. TCRdb's table, derived via immunoSEQ multiplex PCR, lists solely in-frame clones and lacks some. The data contain 200,000 to 250,000 clones, 88% of them singletons. The specimen sequenced was PBMCs or T cells enriched from blood (not recorded which). These receptors all stem from a woman in her twenties or thirties who had recovered from COVID-19. CDR3s include the opening cysteine and the closing phenylalanine or tryptophan. The order of the fields is V gene, D gene, J gene, clone size, CDR3 DNA, CDR3 protein. A D gene is named only where the DNA matches it firmly. Rows may omit the clone size; those that give it use once, few, many or a size class.

v_call: TRBV15; d_call: -; j_call: TRBJ1-5; clone_size: -; cdr3_nt: TGTGCCACCAGCAGAGATGAGGGTCCTCATAGCAATCAGCCCCAGCATTTT; cdr3_aa: CATSRDEGPHSNQPQHF
v_call: TRBV3-1/TRBV3-2; d_call: -; j_call: TRBJ1-5; clone_size: -; cdr3_nt: TGTGCCAGCAGCCAAGGACAAACCCACAATCAGCCCCAGCATTTT; cdr3_aa: CASSQGQTHNQPQHF
v_call: TRBV19; d_call: -; j_call: TRBJ1-6; clone_size: -; cdr3_nt: TGTGCCAGTAGTCTTCCAGGTCGATCACCCCTCCACTTT; cdr3_aa: CASSLPGRSPLHF
v_call: TRBV2; d_call: TRBD1; j_call: TRBJ2-1; clone_size: -; cdr3_nt: TGTGCCAGCAGTGAATGGGACAGGGAATACAATGAGCAGTTCTTC; cdr3_aa: CASSEWDREYNEQFF
v_call: TRBV9; d_call: TRBD1; j_call: TRBJ1-1; clone_size: -; cdr3_nt: TGTGCCAGCAGCGTAGAAGGGGACAGGTCTTCTGAAGCTTTCTTT; cdr3_aa: CASSVEGDRSSEAFF
v_call: TRBV7-9; d_call: TRBD1; j_call: TRBJ2-6; clone_size: -; cdr3_nt: TGTGCCAGCAGCTTATGGAGGACAGGCAGATACTCTGGGGCCAACGTCCTGACTTTC; cdr3_aa: CASSLWRTGRYSGANVLTF
v_call: TRBV2; d_call: TRBD2; j_call: TRBJ2-5; clone_size: -; cdr3_nt: TGTGCCAGCAGAAAAACTAGCGGGGGGACAAAAGAGACCCAGTACTTC; cdr3_aa: CASRKTSGGTKETQYF
v_call: TRBV29-1; d_call: -; j_call: TRBJ1-5; clone_size: few; cdr3_nt: TGCAGCGTTTCGAATCAGGGGTCTCAGCCCCAGCATTTT; cdr3_aa: CSVSNQGSQPQHF
v_call: TRBV19; d_call: -; j_call: TRBJ1-2; clone_size: -; cdr3_nt: TGTGCCAGTATGGGAGATTTTCACTATGGCTACACCTTC; cdr3_aa: CASMGDFHYGYTF
v_call: TRBV2; d_call: -; j_call: TRBJ1-2; clone_size: -; cdr3_nt: TGTGCCAGCAGTGCGGGTAGCTTCGCCAGACAGTACTATGGCTACACCTTC; cdr3_aa: CASSAGSFARQYYGYTF
v_call: TRBV11-3; d_call: TRBD2; j_call: TRBJ2-7; clone_size: -; cdr3_nt: TGTGCCAGCAGCTTTGACGGGGGGGATGACGAGCAGTACTTC; cdr3_aa: CASSFDGGDDEQYF
v_call: TRBV10-3; d_call: TRBD1; j_call: TRBJ1-2; clone_size: -; cdr3_nt: TGTGCCATCAGCTTATTACAGGGGATAAGTGGCTACACCTTC; cdr3_aa: CAISLLQGISGYTF
v_call: TRBV4-3; d_call: -; j_call: TRBJ2-7; clone_size: -; cdr3_nt: TGCGCCAGCAGCCAAGATCTTTATACGGTCTCCTACGAGCAGTACTTC; cdr3_aa: CASSQDLYTVSYEQYF
v_call: TRBV4-3; d_call: TRBD1; j_call: TRBJ2-2; clone_size: -; cdr3_nt: TGCGCCAGCAGCCAAGGTCTGGGACAGGGGAGAGTCGGGGAGCTGTTTTTT; cdr3_aa: CASSQGLGQGRVGELFF
v_call: TRBV24-1; d_call: TRBD2; j_call: TRBJ2-1; clone_size: -; cdr3_nt: TGTGCCACCTCTGACGCGGGACTATTAAACAATGAGCAGTTCTTC; cdr3_aa: CATSDAGLLNNEQFF
v_call: TRBV4-2; d_call: -; j_call: TRBJ1-2; clone_size: few; cdr3_nt: TGTGCCAGCAGCCAACCGACAGGCCGGACGTCGGACTATGGCTACACCTTC; cdr3_aa: CASSQPTGRTSDYGYTF
v_call: TRBV7-9; d_call: -; j_call: TRBJ1-3; clone_size: -; cdr3_nt: TGTGCCAGCAGCTTAGGAGGAGGGACGGGAGGAAACACCATATATTTT; cdr3_aa: CASSLGGGTGGNTIYF
v_call: TRBV2; d_call: -; j_call: TRBJ1-1; clone_size: -; cdr3_nt: TGTGCCGGAGGGATGGGACGGAGCACTGAAGCTTTCTTT; cdr3_aa: CAGGMGRSTEAFF